The T cell receptor (beta chain) under discussion was sequenced for a study of blood T cell repertoires in COVID-19. Study in general: COVID-19 samples, acute and convalescent, were from the United States, Italy and Spain. Sources were T cells, B-cell-depleted T cells, or PBMCs; the material itself was cDNA or gDNA.

Germline V gives CDR1 MNHEY, CDR2 SVGAGI. Trimming took off 10 bases at V and 1 base at J, with 14 bases between the two ends. The length of the CDR3 is 13 residues. Authors' methods: Researchers report that nucleated cell counts were estimated from reference gene primer amplification. Only in-frame clones appear in the TCRdb table, and some are missing; sequencing was by immunoSEQ multiplex PCR. From that table come the V and J calls and clone size; the DNA was used to work out D and trimming. The table shows approximately 74,000 clones, with roughly 81% occurring only once. J is TRBJ2-7 and V is TRBV6-5, with D maybe TRBD1 (5 bases). This TCR came from a man between 65 and 80 years old with acute or convalescent COVID-19. The sample comprised peripheral blood. CDR3 coding DNA: TGTGCCACAGTTCGCAGGGAATCCTACGAGCAGTACTTC. It translates to CATVRRESYEQYF.